One sample yielded the 5 T cell receptor beta chains listed below, sequenced in a study of cytotoxic CD8 clonotypes in ibrutinib-treated CLL. The method was immunoSEQ multiplex PCR; TCRdb's version includes in-frame clones alone and lacks a portion of them. This table has approximately 280,000 clones, approximately 76% appearing once. The sample here was PBMCs, taken at disease progression, from a patient treated with ibrutinib. Every receptor here comes from a human donor with chronic lymphocytic leukemia.

On this clone: Other DNA sequences in this sample translate to the same CDR3. This chain links TRBV28 with TRBJ1-5; D is ambiguous. V was cut by 2 bases and J by 4 bases, with 3 bases left in between. The CDR3 has 12 amino acids. Germline lookup yields CDR1 MDHEN and CDR2 SYDVKM. For the CDR3, the DNA is TGTGCCAGCAGTTTAGGGAATCAGCCCCAGCATTTT. Its protein is CASSLGNQPQHF. The whole variable domain, remainder taken from reference TRBV28 and TRBJ1-5, is DVKVTQSSRYLVKRTGEKVFLECVQDMDHENMFWYRQDPGLGLRLIYFSYDVKMKEKGDIPEGYSVSREKKERFSLILESASTNQTSMYLCASSLGNQPQHFGDGTRLSIL.

This clone was picked up one time. The chain employs TRBV9 and TRBJ2-1; D is uncertain. CDR3 length: 15 residues. The germline V gene has CDR1 SGDLS and CDR2 YYNGEE. Deletions cut 6 bases from V and 3 bases from J, with 16 bases between. The CDR3 spells CASTKPPLVYNEQFF. DNA of the CDR3: TGTGCCAGCACCAAACCCCCCCTCGTCTACAATGAGCAGTTCTTC.

The rearrangement uses TRBV29-1 and TRBJ1-5, with a weak D call TRBD1 (6 bases). This CDR3 contains 13 residues. V was cut by 2 bases and J by 9 bases, with 14 bases left in between. The V gene's germline CDR1 is SQVTM and CDR2 ANQGSEA. The CDR3 DNA reads TGCAGCGTTGAATTGGACAGTCATGGGCCCCAGCATTTT. Translating it yields CSVELDSHGPQHF.

The chain has TRBV4-1 and TRBJ1-4, with D unclear. The CDR3 is 18 amino acids. V lost 5 bases, J lost 0 bases, and 19 bases lay in between. Looked up from germline, CDR1 is MGHRA and CDR2 is YSYEKL. Here the CDR3 reads CASSYSRLQRATNEKLFF. CDR3 bases: TGCGCCAGCAGCTACTCAAGGCTACAGAGAGCAACTAATGAAAAACTGTTTTTT.

The J gene is TRBJ1-4, the V gene TRBV7-3; D unresolved. The CDR3 totals 13 residues. The germline CDR1 and CDR2 sequences are SGHTA and FQGTGA. V was clipped by 2 bases and J by 3 bases, with 4 bases between them. In nucleotides, the CDR3 is TGTGCCAGCAGCTTAGCGGCTAATGAAAAACTGTTTTTT. Encoded protein: CASSLAANEKLFF.